The 16 T cell receptor beta chains reported below all come from one sample, sequenced in a study of radiation and T cells in renal cell carcinoma. Sequenced by immunoSEQ multiplex PCR; TCRdb stores in-frame clones only, minus some. The sample holds under 150,000 clones, roughly four fifths seen once. Stated time point: blood 2 weeks post-SBRT. Indicated treatment: 15 Gy SBRT to primary tumor, nephrectomy 4 weeks later. The input for sequencing was blood, taken from a patient whose treatment included radiotherapy and nephrectomy. The source is a woman aged 55-69 years with renal cell carcinoma.

The rearrangement joins TRBV11-2 to TRBJ2-7, with unresolved D. This CDR3 has 13 residues. V gave up 1 base and J gave up 1 base, with 5 bases separating them. Germline-derived CDR1 and CDR2 are SGHAT and FQNNGV. The CDR3 protein is CASSLVGSYEQYF. The CDR3 coding sequence is TGTGCCAGCAGCTTAGTAGGGTCCTACGAGCAGTACTTC.

The gene calls are TRBV7-2 and TRBJ2-2; D uncertain. The CDR3 is 13 residues long. V was trimmed by 2 bases and J by 6 bases, leaving 7 bases between them. Germline V CDR1 and CDR2: SGHTA, FQGNSA. CDR3 DNA sequence: TGTGCCAGCAGCTTATGGGAATCCGGGGAGCTGTTTTTT. Translating gives CASSLWESGELFF.

This clone appeared once. V gene TRBV6-5 combines with J gene TRBJ1-4, with D maybe TRBD1 (5 bases). Germline V gene sequence: CDR1 MNHEY, CDR2 SVGAGI. The V end was cut by 5 bases, the J end by 8 bases, with 12 bases between. This CDR3 is 13 amino acids long. The DNA for the CDR3 is TGTGCCAGCAGTAGGGACCCGGGGGAAAAACTGTTTTTT. Translated, it gives CASSRDPGEKLFF.

V usage is TRBV5-5 and J usage is TRBJ2-4, with D uncertain. CDR3 size: 16 residues. CDR1 and CDR2 from the germline V gene are SGHKS and YYEKEE (reference sequence). The V end was cut by 4 bases, the J end by 1 base, with 15 bases between. The CDR3 loop reads CASSRTSQEAKNIQYF. CDR3 coding DNA: TGTGCCAGCAGCCGGACCTCCCAGGAGGCCAAAAACATTCAGTACTTC.

The chain recombines TRBV18 with TRBJ1-1; a weak D match, TRBD1 (6 bases). The length of the CDR3 is 14 residues. From germline, CDR1 is KGHSH and CDR2 LQKENI. The V gene lost 3 bases and the J gene lost 0 bases, with 8 bases spanning the gap. CDR3 nucleotide sequence: TGTGCCAGCTCACCGGACAGCTTGAACACTGAAGCTTTCTTT. This translates into CASSPDSLNTEAFF.

V and J are TRBV29-1 and TRBJ2-2; weak D call: TRBD2 (6 bases). Looked up from germline, CDR1 is SQVTM and CDR2 is ANQGSEA. V was cut by 5 bases and J by 5 bases, with 9 bases left in between. The CDR3 loop spans 12 amino acids. The DNA for the CDR3 is TGCAGCGTTCAGGCGGGGACCGGGGAGCTGTTTTTT. As protein: CSVQAGTGELFF.

The V call is TRBV5-1, the J call TRBJ1-6; 9 positions match TRBD1. Per the germline V gene, CDR1 is SGHRS and CDR2 is YFSETQ. The CDR3 length is 15 residues. V lost 0 bases and J lost 8; bases outside the gene matches: 3. This chain's CDR3 is CASSLAGQGYSPLHF. CDR3 in DNA: TGCGCCAGCAGCTTGGCGGGACAGGGTTATTCACCCCTCCACTTT. Full variable domain (missing parts from reference TRBV5-1 and TRBJ1-6): KAGVTQTPRYLIKTRGQQVTLSCSPISGHRSVSWYQQTPGQGLQFLFEYFSETQRNKGNFPGRFSGRQFSNSRSEMNVSTLELGDSALYLCASSLAGQGYSPLHFGNGTRLTVT.

This chain uses TRBV5-1 with TRBJ2-5, with 9 bases matching TRBD1. The length of the CDR3 is 15 residues. The germline V gene has CDR1 SGHRS and CDR2 YFSETQ. V lost 4 bases, J lost 1 base, and 5 bases stayed unmatched. The chain's CDR3 is CASSRTGEFQETQYF. CDR3 DNA: TGCGCCAGCAGCCGGACAGGGGAGTTCCAAGAGACCCAGTACTTC.

The chain couples TRBV7-9 to TRBJ2-1; 10 nucleotides agree with TRBD2. The germline gives CDR1 SEHNR, CDR2 FQNEAQ (reference sequence). V lost 5 bases to trimming and J lost 0 bases; unmatched junction nucleotides: 4. The CDR3 covers 16 residues. This CDR3 is CASSIPSGSSYNEQFF. The DNA for the CDR3 is TGTGCCAGCAGCATCCCTAGCGGGAGCTCCTACAATGAGCAGTTCTTC.

This sequence joins TRBV7-2 and TRBJ2-7, with 11 bases identical to TRBD2. Trimming took 5 bases from V and 5 from J; bases not matched to a gene: 8. Germline lookup yields CDR1 SGHTA and CDR2 FQGNSA. CDR3 length equals 15 residues. CDR3 loop: CASSLTSGSPHEQYF. The CDR3 region has the DNA TGTGCCAGCAGCCTTACTAGCGGGAGTCCCCACGAGCAGTACTTC.

The chain has TRBV19 and TRBJ2-1; a possible D gene is TRBD2 (6 bases). The CDR3 runs to 13 residues. Germline CDR1 reads LNHDA; CDR2 reads SQIVND (reference sequence). V lost 10 bases, J lost 7 bases, and 17 bases lay in between. The CDR3 DNA follows: TGTGCCACCTATACCCGGGAGAGAAATGAGCAGTTCTTC. Encoded protein: CATYTRERNEQFF.

V is TRBV6-1 and J is TRBJ2-4; unclear D gene. The germline CDR1 and CDR2 sequences are MNHNS and SASEGT. V was shortened by 6 bases and J by 5 bases, with 11 bases between the two germline ends. CDR3 size: 13 residues. The CDR3 spells CASRPAGENIQYF. The DNA for the CDR3 is TGTGCCAGCAGGCCGGCTGGGGAAAACATTCAGTACTTC.

This rearrangement joins TRBV15 to TRBJ1-2, with a possible D match to TRBD1 (5 bases). Germline-derived CDR1 and CDR2 are LNHNV and YYDKDF (reference sequence). The CDR3 is 16 amino acids. V was clipped by 0 bases and J by 4 bases, with 15 bases between them. CDR3 protein: CATSRDLGGWPYGYTF. For the CDR3, the DNA is TGTGCCACCAGCAGAGATTTGGGGGGGTGGCCCTATGGCTACACCTTC.

In this sample, this clone turned up once. CDR3 sequence: CASSLLLGNTGELFF. DNA for the CDR3: TGTGCCAGCAGCTTACTTCTGGGGAACACCGGGGAGCTGTTTTTT. The chain links TRBV7-6 to TRBJ2-2; D ambiguous. Germline lookup yields CDR1 SGHVS and CDR2 FNYEAQ. The length of the CDR3 is 15 residues. Trimming took off 2 bases at V and 1 base at J, with 8 bases between the two ends.

CDR3 DNA sequence: TGTGCCAGCAGAGAGACAGGGGGAGAGACCCAGTACTTC. It encodes CASRETGGETQYF. This rearrangement joins TRBV27 to TRBJ2-5, with 9 bases lining up with TRBD1. Germline V CDR1 and CDR2: MNHEY, SMNVEV (reference sequence). The J segment lost 4 bases and the V segment lost 6 bases, leaving 3 bases of the junction unmatched. The CDR3 extends over 13 amino acids.

In this sample, this clone turned up a few times. The V gene is TRBV19, the J gene TRBJ1-5; 7 nucleotides align to TRBD1. Germline V gives CDR1 LNHDA, CDR2 SQIVND (reference sequence). CDR3 size: 14 residues. V shed 7 bases and J 8 bases; nucleotides not matched to a gene: 11. CDR3 in DNA: TGTGCCAGTACCCCAGGACAGGCCCGAGAGCCCCAGCATTTT. The encoded protein is CASTPGQAREPQHF.